The 5 T cell receptor beta chains in this list originate from one sample, sequenced in a study of T cell responses to AZD1222 COVID-19 vaccine. The table came from immunoSEQ multiplex PCR; TCRdb's copy has only in-frame clones and leaves some out. There are around 160,000 clones in the sample; roughly 94% occur only once, and around 0.98% lies in the top ten. The specimen was peripheral blood, collected 28 days after the second AZD1222 dose. The receptor source for this set is an adult who received the AZD1222 COVID-19 vaccine.

CDR3 region: CASREGIGYEQYF. In nucleotides, the CDR3 is TGTGCCAGCAGGGAGGGGATTGGGTACGAGCAGTACTTC. The chain links TRBV6-6 to TRBJ2-7, with D maybe TRBD2 (6 bases). CDR3 length equals 13 residues. The germline CDR1 and CDR2 sequences are MNHNY and SVGAGI (reference sequence). Trimming took 6 bases from V and 4 from J, leaving 13 bases between them.

This clone was observed once. The rearrangement links TRBV5-6 to TRBJ2-2; D tentatively fits TRBD1 or TRBD2 (6 bases each). Trimming pared 9 bases from V and 2 bases from J, leaving 11 bases between. CDR1 SGHDT and CDR2 YYEEEE come from the germline V gene. CDR3 length: 13 residues. CDR3 DNA sequence: TGTGCCACCAAGGGGGGAAACACCGGGGAGCTGTTTTTT. Encoded protein: CATKGGNTGELFF.

The chain has TRBV5-1 and TRBJ2-4; D call uncertain. Germline-derived CDR1 and CDR2 are SGHRS and YFSETQ. The CDR3 loop spans 14 amino acids. Trimming pared 3 bases from V and 7 bases from J, leaving 14 bases between. The CDR3: CASSSDGEGNIQYF. In nucleotides, the CDR3 is TGCGCCAGCAGCTCGGACGGTGAAGGTAACATTCAGTACTTC.

CDR3 in amino acids: CASSESGVHPFTDTQYF. The CDR3 DNA reads TGCGCCAGCAGTGAGTCGGGGGTCCACCCTTTCACAGATACGCAGTATTTT. The gene calls are TRBV10-1 and TRBJ2-3; tentatively, D is TRBD1 or TRBD2 (5 bases each). The V gene's germline CDR1 is WNHNN and CDR2 SYGVQD (reference sequence). The CDR3 length is 17 residues. With 0 bases removed from V and 2 bases from J, the gap between germline ends came to 15 bases.

In its sample, this clone was seen once. Different DNA sequences within this sample yield the same CDR3. This rearrangement joins TRBV9 to TRBJ2-2; D gene ambiguous. Germline loops: CDR1 SGDLS, CDR2 YYNGEE. The CDR3 runs 12 residues. The V gene lost 2 bases and the J gene lost 6 bases, with 5 bases spanning the gap. The chain's CDR3 is CASSVSAGELFF. CDR3 sequence (DNA): TGTGCCAGCAGCGTTTCTGCCGGGGAGCTGTTTTTT.